These 22 T cell receptor beta chains originate from one sample sequenced in a study of shared clonotypes between healthy human individuals (dated by TCRdb to about 2020). Library method: the immunoSEQ multiplex PCR assay. TCRdb provides this immuneACCESS table in a form limited to in-frame rearrangements. Some clones are lacking; in checked studies, under half of them reflect an unresolved V gene, and why the rest are absent is not known. This sample holds roughly 2.2 million clones; 85% to 95% were observed only once. The top ten hold 0.39% of the sample. Sequencing input: naive CD4+ T cells from PBMCs. The cell subset or site label corresponds to: CD45RA+ positively selected. The receptors here all came from a man between 18 and 35 years old in good health. Some clones in this sample may be carry-over from other donors' samples.

J is TRBJ1-5 and V is TRBV19, with 7 nucleotides matching TRBD1. V was pared by 5 bases and J by 5 bases, with 9 bases of the junction left unmatched. Germline V gene sequence: CDR1 LNHDA, CDR2 SQIVND (reference sequence). CDR3 length equals 15 residues. As DNA, the CDR3 is TGTGCCAGTAGTCCGGCGACAGGGAGACATCAGCCCCAGCATTTT. Translated, it gives CASSPATGRHQPQHF. Supplemented by reference TRBV19 and TRBJ1-5, the full variable domain reads DGGITQSPKYLFRKEGQNVTLSCEQNLNHDAMYWYRQDPGQGLRLIYYSQIVNDFQKGDIAEGYSVSREKKESFPLTVTSAQKNPTAFYLCASSPATGRHQPQHFGDGTRLSIL.

The chain is built from TRBV6-1 and TRBJ1-3, with TRBD1 identical over 8 bases. V shed 2 bases and J 4 bases; nucleotides not matched to a gene: 10. Germline values: CDR1 MNHNS, CDR2 SASEGT. This CDR3 is built from 17 residues. CDR3 residues: CASSENRGLRSGNTIYF. The CDR3, as DNA: TGTGCCAGCAGTGAAAACAGGGGGTTAAGATCAGGAAACACCATATATTTT.

A single count supports this clone. This rearrangement joins TRBV28 to TRBJ1-2; D is unresolved. The germline CDR1 and CDR2 sequences are MDHEN and SYDVKM. The CDR3 spans 11 residues. V lost 5 bases to trimming and J lost 7 bases, with 8 bases between them. CDR3 region: CASSVGSGYTF. The DNA of the CDR3 is TGTGCCAGCAGTGTAGGCTCTGGCTACACCTTC.

This clone was recorded once. For the CDR3, the DNA is TGTGCCAGCAGCTTAGCTGAAACTAGCCCCCCGGATACGCAGTATTTT. It translates to CASSLAETSPPDTQYF. This chain joins TRBV7-9 and TRBJ2-3; TRBD2 might be the D (6 bases). The CDR3 totals 16 residues. Looked up from germline, CDR1 is SEHNR and CDR2 is FQNEAQ (reference sequence). Between the trimmed V and J ends, which lost 0 bases and 6 bases, there was a span of 16 bases. The entire variable domain, with the rest obtained from reference TRBV7-9 and TRBJ2-3, is as follows: DTGVSQNPRHKITKRGQNVTFRCDPISEHNRLYWYRQTLGQGPEFLTYFQNEAQLEKSRLLSDRFSAERPKGSFSTLEIQRTEQGDSAMYLCASSLAETSPPDTQYFGPGTRLTVL.

Regarding this clone: The same CDR3 is also encoded by other DNA sequences in this sample. The CDR3 loop reads CASSLRTANTEAFF. The CDR3 bases are TGTGCCAGCAGCTTGAGAACGGCGAACACTGAAGCTTTCTTT. The rearrangement joins TRBV5-4 to TRBJ1-1; D is ambiguous. Trimming removed 1 base at V and 1 base at J, with 8 bases between. The CDR3 length is 14 residues. Germline V gene lookup returns CDR1 SGHNT and CDR2 YYREEE (reference sequence).

The V and J genes are TRBV5-1 and TRBJ2-7; D remains ambiguous. The length of the CDR3 is 14 residues. From germline, CDR1 is SGHRS and CDR2 YFSETQ. Trimming removed 4 bases at V and 6 bases at J, with 17 bases between. For the CDR3, the DNA is TGCGCCAGCAGCGAACGAACGTCTTATGGCGAGCAGTACTTC. Protein: CASSERTSYGEQYF.

The genes are TRBV29-1 and TRBJ1-2, with 7 bases matching TRBD1. In germline, CDR1 is SQVTM, CDR2 ANQGSEA. This CDR3 has 14 residues. V lost 5 bases to trimming and J lost 7 bases; unmatched junction nucleotides: 13. DNA for the CDR3: TGCAGCGTTCTGGTCAGGGGGGAAATATTTGGCTACACCTTC. Its translation: CSVLVRGEIFGYTF. The full variable domain, rest sourced from reference TRBV29-1 and TRBJ1-2, is SAVISQKPSRDICQRGTSLTIQCQVDSQVTMMFWYRQQPGQSLTLIATANQGSEATYESGFVIDKFPISRPNLTFSTLTVSNMSPEDSSIYLCSVLVRGEIFGYTFGSGTRLTVV.

The chain recombines TRBV10-3 with TRBJ2-6; D call uncertain. V lost 6 bases, J lost 0 bases, and 9 bases lay in between. CDR3 length: 15 residues. Germline V lookup: CDR1 ENHRY, CDR2 SYGVKD. The CDR3 DNA reads as TGTGCCATCAGGGGTGGGTCCTCTGGGGCCAACGTCCTGACTTTC. It translates to CAIRGGSSGANVLTF.

This chain joins TRBV5-6 and TRBJ2-3; D is unclear. Looked up from germline, CDR1 is SGHDT and CDR2 is YYEEEE. Trimming cost V 2 bases and J 2 bases, with 3 bases left between them. The CDR3 runs to 12 residues. CDR3 bases: TGTGCCAGCAGCTTCGACACAGATACGCAGTATTTT. It encodes CASSFDTDTQYF.

The chain joins TRBV7-3 to TRBJ2-5; D not certain. Judging by the DNA end, TRBJ2-7 fits better; the J call may be wrong. Germline lookup yields CDR1 SGHTA and CDR2 FQGTGA. This CDR3 spans 16 amino acids. CDR3: CASSFLSGPKGYEQYF. The DNA for the CDR3 is TGTGCCAGCAGCTTCCTATCGGGCCCCAAAGGATACGAGCAGTACTTC.

The gene calls are TRBV9 and TRBJ2-1; TRBD2 matches 9 bases. There are 15 residues in the CDR3. V lost 2 bases and J lost 3; bases outside the gene matches: 3. Germline V gives CDR1 SGDLS, CDR2 YYNGEE. This CDR3 is CASSVSSGVYNEQFF. CDR3 sequence (DNA): TGTGCCAGCAGCGTTTCTAGCGGGGTCTACAATGAGCAGTTCTTC.

This sequence joins TRBV7-2 and TRBJ2-7; perhaps TRBD1 as D (6 bases). The CDR3 spans 14 residues. CDR1 and CDR2 from the germline V gene are SGHTA and FQGNSA. Trimming stripped 1 base from V and 7 bases from J, with 14 bases between. The CDR3: CASSLGGAQGEQYF. Written as DNA, the CDR3 is TGTGCCAGCAGCTTAGGTGGGGCCCAGGGGGAGCAGTACTTC. Full variable domain (missing parts from reference TRBV7-2 and TRBJ2-7): GAGVSQSPSNKVTEKGKDVELRCDPISGHTALYWYRQSLGQGLEFLIYFQGNSAPDKSGLPSDRFSAERTGGSVSTLTIQRTQQEDSAVYLCASSLGGAQGEQYFGPGTRLTVT.

V usage is TRBV5-1 and J usage is TRBJ2-5; TRBD2 matches at 8 bases. The CDR3 totals 16 residues. Germline V gene lookup returns CDR1 SGHRS and CDR2 YFSETQ. V trimming: 4 bases; J trimming: 1 base; junction bases outside the gene matches: 9. The CDR3 sequence: CASSAGTSGPQETQYF. CDR3 sequence (DNA): TGCGCCAGCAGCGCGGGCACTAGCGGACCCCAAGAGACCCAGTACTTC.

J is TRBJ2-1 and V is TRBV11-1; 11 nucleotides agree with TRBD2. V was clipped by 2 bases and J by 3 bases; unmatched bases: 6. Germline lookup yields CDR1 SGHAT and CDR2 FQDESV (reference sequence). The CDR3 loop spans 17 amino acids. The CDR3 spells CASSLLPSGRFYNEQFF. For the CDR3, the DNA is TGTGCCAGCAGCTTACTTCCTAGCGGGAGGTTCTACAATGAGCAGTTCTTC.

The rearrangement uses TRBV30 and TRBJ2-2, with D possibly called TRBD1 or TRBD2 (6 bases each). V was clipped by 5 bases and J by 6 bases, with 7 bases between them. This CDR3 region has 11 residues. Germline CDR1 and CDR2: GTSNPN and SVGIG (reference sequence). The chain's CDR3 is CAWRGPGELFF. CDR3 nucleotide sequence: TGTGCCTGGCGGGGGCCCGGGGAGCTGTTTTTT.

This chain links TRBV9 with TRBJ2-5; 7 positions agree with TRBD1. The trim removed 3 bases at V and 5 bases at J, leaving 4 bases unmatched. Germline CDR1 is SGDLS and CDR2 is YYNGEE. CDR3 length: 13 amino acids. CDR3 region: CASSGQGWETQYF. The CDR3 DNA reads TGTGCCAGCAGCGGACAGGGTTGGGAGACCCAGTACTTC.

Here the CDR3 DNA reads TGTGCTAGTGGCCCGGGACTACCCTCCTACGAGCAGTACTTC. Translation gives CASGPGLPSYEQYF. The V and J genes are TRBV12-5 and TRBJ2-7; 7 bases are a match to TRBD2. Germline CDR1 LGHNT, CDR2 FRNRAP. Unmatched junction bases numbered 5, after V lost 6 bases and J lost 0 bases. The CDR3 spans 14 residues.

The chain carries TRBV7-6 and TRBJ1-2; D is unresolved. The germline V gene has CDR1 SGHVS and CDR2 FNYEAQ. Trimming pared 1 base from V and 4 bases from J, leaving 13 bases between. The CDR3 consists of 15 residues. For the CDR3, the DNA is TGTGCCAGCAGCTTAGAAGCCCCAGAGGCCTATGGCTACACCTTC. Its protein is CASSLEAPEAYGYTF.

The genes are TRBV6-5 and TRBJ2-4, with TRBD2 matching over 8 bases. The trim removed 5 bases at V and 8 bases at J, leaving 8 bases unmatched. This CDR3 has 14 amino acids. Germline V gene data show CDR1 as MNHEY and CDR2 as SVGAGI. The CDR3 spells CASSNGGVLDIQYF. Written as DNA, the CDR3 is TGTGCCAGCAGTAACGGGGGGGTTCTGGACATTCAGTACTTC.

This rearrangement joins TRBV5-1 to TRBJ1-4; D unresolved. V was clipped by 0 bases and J by 6 bases, with 12 bases between them. The CDR3 is made up of 15 amino acids. The germline V gene encodes CDR1 SGHRS and CDR2 YFSETQ. In DNA form, the CDR3 reads TGCGCCAGCAGCTTGGCCCGAGGGTTTGATGAAAAACTGTTTTTT. Encoded protein: CASSLARGFDEKLFF.

Concerning this clone: Other DNA sequences in this sample translate to the same CDR3. The V call is TRBV6-5, the J call TRBJ1-5, with a weak D call TRBD1 (6 bases). This CDR3 is 14 amino acids long. The V end was cut by 2 bases, the J end by 4 bases, with 9 bases between. Per the germline V gene, CDR1 is MNHEY and CDR2 is SVGAGI. The DNA for the CDR3 is TGTGCCAGCAGTTACGGCCAGGGGAATCAGCCCCAGCATTTT. Residues: CASSYGQGNQPQHF.

This chain uses TRBV30 with TRBJ2-1; D perhaps matches TRBD1 (6 bases). Trimming removed 3 bases from V and 4 bases from J, with 16 bases in between. Germline assignment: CDR1 GTSNPN and CDR2 SVGIG (reference sequence). The CDR3 contains 15 residues. This chain's CDR3 is CAWRPSGQRYNEQFF. CDR3 bases: TGTGCCTGGAGACCATCCGGACAGAGGTACAATGAGCAGTTCTTC.